This T cell receptor beta chain was obtained from a study of control samples from healthy donors and cancer patients. Trimming took 0 bases from V and 5 from J, leaving 10 bases between them. The CDR3 runs to 14 residues. The germline CDR1 and CDR2 sequences are LGHNA and YNFKEQ. Assay used: immunoSEQ multiplex PCR; TCRdb lists only in-frame clones, some missing. The sample includes some 95,000 clones, about 91% of them seen just once. The chain couples TRBV4-2 to TRBJ1-2; unclear D gene. This sequence originates from a man aged 25-40 years in good health. The source material was blood. The CDR3 DNA follows: TGTGCCAGCAGCCAAGATCGCCAGACTTATGGCTACACCTTC. This sequence encodes CASSQDRQTYGYTF.